This paragraph reports one T cell receptor beta chain. V gave up 3 bases and J gave up 7 bases; unmatched junction bases: 4. The CDR3 runs 15 residues. The V gene's germline CDR1 is LNHDA and CDR2 SQIVND (reference sequence). The data stem from a study of blood T cell repertoires in COVID-19. Study as a whole: Material from acute and convalescent COVID-19 was sourced from the United States, Italy and Spain. The cDNA or gDNA used as material had been derived from T cells, B-cell-depleted T cells, or PBMCs.

Patients of the Seattle cohort, enrolled during active infection, were followed longitudinally. Using immunoSEQ multiplex PCR, the repertoire was profiled, and TCRdb retains in-frame clones only, with some absent. The sample consists of roughly 210,000 clones, 84% of them appearing once. Material: peripheral blood. V usage is TRBV19 and J usage is TRBJ1-6; 9 bases are shared with TRBD1. The sequence was collected from an elderly woman with COVID-19, enrolled during active disease. In nucleotides, the CDR3 is TGTGCCAGTAGTATCGGACAGGGGATAAATTCACCCCTCCACTTT. This encodes CASSIGQGINSPLHF.